The TCR beta chain under discussion was sequenced for a study of neurological immune-mediated disorders. General study results and limits: TCR clonal expansion peaked in HTLV-1-associated myelopathy patients and was lowest in multiple sclerosis patients. Expanded clones shared no identical CDR3 amino acid sequences across subjects, which suggested private TCR-beta repertoires in all groups.

From the 5' RACE reads, TCRdb called clonotypes with MiXCR, one entry per CDR3 protein. The sample gives 30,000 to 45,000 distinct CDR3 sequences, 11% of which show up once; under 5% is in the top ten. This CDR3 is built from 14 residues. Between the trimmed V and J ends, which lost 0 bases and 7 bases, there was a span of 10 bases. The germline CDR1 and CDR2 sequences are DFQATT and SNEGSKA (reference sequence). The table lists this clonotype with many counts. The antigen remains unidentified. Sequenced input: CD4+ T cells from blood. This chain connects TRBV20-1 to TRBJ1-6; D not resolved. This TCR was sampled from a woman in her thirties with HTLV-1-associated myelopathy (HAM/TSP). CDR3 nucleotide sequence: TGCAGTGCTAGAGATCGATCGGAGAATTCACCCCTCCACTTT. It is translated as CSARDRSENSPLHF.